This is a list of T cell receptor beta chains from one sample in a study of shared clonotypes between healthy human individuals. Clones were sequenced by immunoSEQ multiplex PCR, and TCRdb holds only the in-frame ones, with some missing. Of hundreds of thousands of clones listed, roughly 70% are singletons. Input material: memory CD4+ T cells sorted from blood. These receptors came from a woman aged 30 to 39 in good health. Both conserved end residues are part of each CDR3. A D gene is named only where the DNA matches it firmly. Size is stated for part of the rows, as once, few or many counts, or as a class when the clone is expanded.

v_call	d_call	clone_size	j_call	cdr3_aa	cdr3_nt
TRBV2	TRBD2	-	TRBJ2-1	CASSVGGTSGTNEQFF	TGTGCCAGCAGTGTCGGCGGGACTAGCGGGACCAATGAGCAGTTCTTC
TRBV19	-	-	TRBJ2-6	CASSIGRGASGANVLTF	TGTGCCAGTAGTATAGGCAGGGGTGCCTCCGGGGCCAACGTCCTGACTTTC
TRBV19	TRBD1	-	TRBJ2-7	CASSTGTVSYEQYF	TGTGCCAGTAGTACCGGGACAGTATCCTACGAGCAGTACTTC
TRBV11-3	-	-	TRBJ2-1	CASSSMRPYNEQFF	TGTGCCAGCAGCTCGATGCGGCCCTACAATGAGCAGTTCTTC
TRBV10-3	-	-	TRBJ1-4	CAISKGRDEKLFF	TGTGCCATCAGCAAAGGCAGGGACGAAAAACTGTTTTTT
TRBV28	-	-	TRBJ2-7	CASSLMGGATASSYEQYF	TGTGCCAGCAGTTTAATGGGGGGCGCAACAGCGAGCTCCTACGAGCAGTACTTC
TRBV19	TRBD1	-	TRBJ2-7	CASTPTGTVSSYEQYF	TGTGCCAGTACCCCGACGGGGACAGTGAGCTCCTACGAGCAGTACTTC
TRBV5-1	-	once	TRBJ2-2	CASSFQGSTGELFF	TGCGCCAGCAGCTTTCAGGGCTCGACCGGGGAGCTGTTTTTT
TRBV28	TRBD1	once	TRBJ1-1	CASRDRGPMNTEAFF	TGTGCCAGCCGGGACAGGGGACCGATGAACACTGAAGCTTTCTTT
TRBV7-2	-	-	TRBJ1-5	CASSNHWDRVQPQHF	TGTGCCAGCAGCAACCATTGGGATCGGGTTCAGCCCCAGCATTTT
TRBV7-2	-	-	TRBJ2-1	CASSYRDEQFF	TGTGCCAGCAGCTACCGGGACGAGCAGTTCTTC
TRBV4-2	TRBD1	-	TRBJ2-2	CASNRQGAVTGELFF	TGTGCCAGCAACCGACAGGGCGCGGTCACCGGGGAGCTGTTTTTT
TRBV5-1	TRBD1	few	TRBJ1-1	CASSLGTGGLNAFF	TGCGCCAGCAGCTTGGGGACAGGGGGCCTGAATGCTTTCTTT
TRBV28	-	-	TRBJ2-3	CASSFGGPSTDTQYF	TGTGCCAGCAGTTTTGGAGGACCTAGCACAGATACGCAGTATTTT